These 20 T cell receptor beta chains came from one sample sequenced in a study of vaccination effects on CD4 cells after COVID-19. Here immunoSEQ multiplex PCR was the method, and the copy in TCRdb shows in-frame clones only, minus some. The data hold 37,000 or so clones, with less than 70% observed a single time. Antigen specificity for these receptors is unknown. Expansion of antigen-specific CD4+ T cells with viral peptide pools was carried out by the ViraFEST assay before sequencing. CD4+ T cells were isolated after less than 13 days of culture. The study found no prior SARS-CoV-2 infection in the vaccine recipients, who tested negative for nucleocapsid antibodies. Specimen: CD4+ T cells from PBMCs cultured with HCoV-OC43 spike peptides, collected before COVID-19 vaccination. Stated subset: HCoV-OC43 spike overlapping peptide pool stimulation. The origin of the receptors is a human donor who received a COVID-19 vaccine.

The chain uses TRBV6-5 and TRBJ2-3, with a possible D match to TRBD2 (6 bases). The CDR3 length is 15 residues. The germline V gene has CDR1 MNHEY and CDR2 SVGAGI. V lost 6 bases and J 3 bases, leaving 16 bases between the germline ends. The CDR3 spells CASSPTDAGTDTQYF. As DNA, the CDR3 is TGTGCCAGCAGCCCCACCGACGCGGGAACAGATACGCAGTATTTT.

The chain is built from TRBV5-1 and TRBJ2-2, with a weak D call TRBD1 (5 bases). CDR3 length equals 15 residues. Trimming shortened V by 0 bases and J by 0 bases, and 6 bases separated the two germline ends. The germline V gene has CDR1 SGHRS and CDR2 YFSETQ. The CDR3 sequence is CASSLGQPNTGELFF. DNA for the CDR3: TGCGCCAGCAGCTTGGGACAGCCGAACACCGGGGAGCTGTTTTTT.

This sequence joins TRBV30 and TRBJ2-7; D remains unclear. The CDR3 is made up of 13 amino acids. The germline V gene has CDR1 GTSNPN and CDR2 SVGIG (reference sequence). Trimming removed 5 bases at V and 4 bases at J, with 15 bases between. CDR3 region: CAWDGPSGYEQYF. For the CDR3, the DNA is TGTGCCTGGGACGGGCCGAGTGGGTACGAGCAGTACTTC.

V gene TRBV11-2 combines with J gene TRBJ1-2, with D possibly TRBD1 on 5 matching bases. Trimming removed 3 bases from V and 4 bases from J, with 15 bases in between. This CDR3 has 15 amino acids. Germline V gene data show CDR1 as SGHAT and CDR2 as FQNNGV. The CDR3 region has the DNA TGTGCCAGCAGCTTGGCCAAGGGACCGCCCTATGGCTACACCTTC. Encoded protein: CASSLAKGPPYGYTF.

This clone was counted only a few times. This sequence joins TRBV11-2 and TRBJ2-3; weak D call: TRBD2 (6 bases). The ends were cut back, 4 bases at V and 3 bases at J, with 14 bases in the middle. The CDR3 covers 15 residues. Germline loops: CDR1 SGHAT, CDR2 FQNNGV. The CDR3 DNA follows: TGTGCCAGCAGCTCTATGGGGACTGTTACAGATACGCAGTATTTT. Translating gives CASSSMGTVTDTQYF.

The CDR3 sequence is CATSGNSFYGYTF. The CDR3 DNA follows: TGTGCCACCAGTGGGAACTCTTTCTATGGCTACACCTTC. This sequence joins TRBV24-1 and TRBJ1-2; no definite D call. CDR3 length equals 13 residues. V lost 5 bases and J lost 4, with 10 bases in between. Germline CDR1 reads KGHDR; CDR2 reads SFDVKD.

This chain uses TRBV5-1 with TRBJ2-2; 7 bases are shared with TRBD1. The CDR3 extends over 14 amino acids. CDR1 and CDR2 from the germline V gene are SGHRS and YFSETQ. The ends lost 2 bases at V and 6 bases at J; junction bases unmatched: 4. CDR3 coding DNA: TGCGCCAGCAGCTTTCAACAGGGGTCCGGGGAGCTGTTTTTT. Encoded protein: CASSFQQGSGELFF.

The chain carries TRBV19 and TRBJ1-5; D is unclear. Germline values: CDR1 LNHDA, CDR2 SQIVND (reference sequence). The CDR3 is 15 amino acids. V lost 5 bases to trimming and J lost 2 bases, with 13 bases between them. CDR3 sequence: CASSPFGQGNQPQHF. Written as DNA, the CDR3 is TGTGCCAGTAGTCCTTTCGGGCAGGGCAATCAGCCCCAGCATTTT.

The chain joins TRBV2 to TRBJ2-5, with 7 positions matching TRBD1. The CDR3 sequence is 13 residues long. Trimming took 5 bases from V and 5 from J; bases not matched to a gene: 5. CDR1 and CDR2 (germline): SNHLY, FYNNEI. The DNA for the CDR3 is TGTGCCAGCAGTCTAGACAGGGCTGAGACCCAGTACTTC. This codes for CASSLDRAETQYF.

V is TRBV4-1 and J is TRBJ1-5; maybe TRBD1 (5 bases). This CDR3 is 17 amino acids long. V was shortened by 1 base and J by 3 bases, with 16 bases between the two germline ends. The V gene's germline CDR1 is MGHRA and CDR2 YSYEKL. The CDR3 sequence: CASSQAPAGVVNQPQHF. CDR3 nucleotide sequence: TGCGCCAGCAGCCAAGCCCCTGCGGGGGTCGTCAATCAGCCCCAGCATTTT.

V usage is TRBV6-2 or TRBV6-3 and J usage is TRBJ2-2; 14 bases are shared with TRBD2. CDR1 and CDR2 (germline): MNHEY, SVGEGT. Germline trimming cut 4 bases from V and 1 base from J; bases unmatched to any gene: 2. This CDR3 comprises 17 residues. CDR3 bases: TGTGCCAGCAGTTCGGGGACTAGCGGGGGGAACACCGGGGAGCTGTTTTTT. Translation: CASSSGTSGGNTGELFF.

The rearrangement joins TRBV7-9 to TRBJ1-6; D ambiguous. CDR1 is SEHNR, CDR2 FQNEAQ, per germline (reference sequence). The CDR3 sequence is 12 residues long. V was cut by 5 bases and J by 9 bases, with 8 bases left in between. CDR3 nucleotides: TGTGCCAGCAGCGGGTCCGTTTCACCCCTCCACTTT. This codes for CASSGSVSPLHF.

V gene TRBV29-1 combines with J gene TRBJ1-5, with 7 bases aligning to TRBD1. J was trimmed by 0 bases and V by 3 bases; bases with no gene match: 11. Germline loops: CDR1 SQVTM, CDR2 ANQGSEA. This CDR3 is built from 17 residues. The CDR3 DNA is TGCAGCGTTGACGATCGGAAGGGGACAGTTAGCAATCAGCCCCAGCATTTT. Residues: CSVDDRKGTVSNQPQHF.

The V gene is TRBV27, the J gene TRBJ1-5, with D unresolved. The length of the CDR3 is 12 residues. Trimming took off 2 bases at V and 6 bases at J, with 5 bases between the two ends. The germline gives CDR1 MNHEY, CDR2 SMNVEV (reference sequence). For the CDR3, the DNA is TGTGCCAGCAGTTTAGTTGGTCAGCCCCAGCATTTT. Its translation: CASSLVGQPQHF.

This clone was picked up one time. CDR3 sequence reads: CASHRELNQPQHF. Written as DNA, the CDR3 is TGTGCCAGCCACAGGGAACTTAATCAGCCCCAGCATTTT. The rearrangement links TRBV6-5 to TRBJ1-5; D might be TRBD1 (6 bases). Looked up from germline, CDR1 is MNHEY and CDR2 is SVGAGI. V was shortened by 8 bases and J by 4 bases, with 12 bases between the two germline ends. The CDR3 extends over 13 amino acids.

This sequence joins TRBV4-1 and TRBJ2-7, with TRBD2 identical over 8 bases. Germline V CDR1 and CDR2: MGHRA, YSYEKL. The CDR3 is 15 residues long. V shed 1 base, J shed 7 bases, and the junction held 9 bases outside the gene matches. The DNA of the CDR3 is TGCGCCAGCAGCCAAGGGTCAGTCCCGGGGGGGGAGCAGTACTTC. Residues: CASSQGSVPGGEQYF.

This CDR3 is CATSRAVGNQPQHF. In DNA, the CDR3 is TGTGCCACCAGCAGAGCCGTTGGCAATCAGCCCCAGCATTTT. The chain carries TRBV15 and TRBJ1-5, with no clear D. The CDR3 is 14 amino acids. V lost 1 base to trimming and J lost 2 bases, with 6 bases between them. Per the germline V gene, CDR1 is LNHNV and CDR2 is YYDKDF (reference sequence).

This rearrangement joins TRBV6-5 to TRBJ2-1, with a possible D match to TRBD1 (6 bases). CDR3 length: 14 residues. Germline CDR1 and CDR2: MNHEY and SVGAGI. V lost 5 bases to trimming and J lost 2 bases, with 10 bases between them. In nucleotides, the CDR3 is TGTGCCAGCAGTAGCCGACAGGCCTACAATGAGCAGTTCTTC. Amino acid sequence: CASSSRQAYNEQFF.

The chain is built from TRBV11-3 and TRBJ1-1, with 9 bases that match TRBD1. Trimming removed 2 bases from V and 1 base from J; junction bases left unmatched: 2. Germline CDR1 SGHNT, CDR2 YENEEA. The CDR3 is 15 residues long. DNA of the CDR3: TGTGCCAGCAGCTTATCGGGACAGGGGAACACTGAAGCTTTCTTT. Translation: CASSLSGQGNTEAFF.

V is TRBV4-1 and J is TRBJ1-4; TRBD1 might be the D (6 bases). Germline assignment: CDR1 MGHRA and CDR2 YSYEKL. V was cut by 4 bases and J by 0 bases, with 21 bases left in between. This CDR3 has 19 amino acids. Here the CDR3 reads CASSPTEEGVTATNEKLFF. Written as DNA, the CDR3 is TGCGCCAGCAGCCCCACGGAGGAGGGGGTAACGGCAACTAATGAAAAACTGTTTTTT.